A single sample gave rise to the 26 T cell receptor beta chains below, sequenced in a study of vaccination and CD4 T cells after COVID-19. An Oncomine TCR Beta short-read assay was used to sequence the DNA from cultured CD4+ T cells. MiXCR, run by TCRdb on the PCR reads, gives a single entry per CDR3 protein. Seen here are about 29,000 distinct CDR3 sequences, about 60% observed once, and the top ten hold around 16%. For these receptors, no antigen is known. Treatment in this sample: roughly 11-day PBMC culture with coronavirus spike peptide pools or control peptides (ViraFEST assay). Sequencing was performed on CD4+ T cells from blood, cultured in vitro, taken after SARS-CoV-2 vaccination. These receptor sequences come from a human donor who received a COVID-19 vaccine.

The gene calls are TRBV14 and TRBJ2-5; 12 bases map to TRBD2. The CDR3 consists of 17 residues. Germline assignment: CDR1 SGHDN and CDR2 FVKESK. V gave up 5 bases and J gave up 0 bases; unmatched junction bases: 7. CDR3 sequence reads: CASSELAGGPYQETQYF. For the CDR3, the DNA is TGTGCCAGCAGCGAACTAGCGGGGGGCCCGTACCAAGAGACCCAGTACTTC. Full variable domain (outside the CDR3, taken from reference TRBV14 and TRBJ2-5): EAGVTQFPSHSVIEKGQTVTLRCDPISGHDNLYWYRRVMGKEIKFLLHFVKESKQDESGMPNNRFLAERTGGTYSTLKVQPAELEDSGVYFCASSELAGGPYQETQYFGPGTRLLVL.

This clonotype was observed a handful of times. The genes are TRBV6-1 and TRBJ1-2, with D hard to call. The ends were cut back, 8 bases at V and 0 bases at J, with 10 bases in the middle. The CDR3 loop spans 13 amino acids. Looked up from germline, CDR1 is MNHNS and CDR2 is SASEGT. The CDR3 loop reads CASRRAANYGYTF. The CDR3 DNA reads TGTGCCAGCCGGCGCGCAGCTAACTATGGCTACACCTTC.

The chain recombines TRBV7-2 with TRBJ2-1; 8 bases map to TRBD2. The ends lost 7 bases at V and 4 bases at J; junction bases unmatched: 9. Germline CDR1 reads SGHTA; CDR2 reads FQGNSA. The CDR3 contains 15 residues. The CDR3 protein is CASNPGGGWYNEQFF. In nucleotides, the CDR3 is TGTGCCAGCAACCCAGGCGGGGGGTGGTACAATGAGCAGTTCTTC.

The gene calls are TRBV20-1 and TRBJ1-5; D perhaps matches TRBD1 (6 bases). V dropped 4 bases and J dropped 6 bases, with 13 bases sitting between them. This CDR3 has 13 amino acids. Germline loops: CDR1 DFQATT, CDR2 SNEGSKA (reference sequence). CDR3 in amino acids: CSATGEAAQPQHF. The CDR3 nucleotides read TGCAGTGCTACAGGGGAAGCAGCTCAGCCCCAGCATTTT.

The J gene is TRBJ2-5, the V gene TRBV5-1; D remains unclear. V was shortened by 0 bases and J by 1 base, with 4 bases between the two germline ends. The V gene's germline CDR1 is SGHRS and CDR2 YFSETQ. This CDR3 contains 13 residues. The CDR3 DNA reads TGCGCCAGCAGCTTGGACCTCCAAGAGACCCAGTACTTC. Its protein is CASSLDLQETQYF.

This clonotype has just a few counts. It is unclear where the CDR3 begins or ends on the DNA, so no DNA is shown, and the CDR3 is as TCRdb lists it. V gene TRBV21-1 combines with J gene TRBJ1-6. TRBV21-1 is deemed a pseudogene. The CDR3 comprises 15 residues, both ends counted. CDR3 in amino acids: CASSKVWGEGSPLHF.

The CDR3 DNA is TGTGCCAGCAGCTTAGCGCTTCGACCGCACACCGGGGAGCTGTTTTTT. Amino acid sequence: CASSLALRPHTGELFF. The chain has TRBV7-2 and TRBJ2-2; D is ambiguous. The CDR3 consists of 16 residues. The germline CDR1 and CDR2 sequences are SGHTA and FQGNSA. V lost 0 bases and J lost 3, with 11 bases in between.

CDR3 region: CASSSQGGYGYTF. In nucleotides, the CDR3 is TGTGCCAGCAGTTCACAGGGGGGGTATGGCTACACCTTC. The V and J genes are TRBV6-5 and TRBJ1-2, with 8 bases aligning to TRBD1. In germline, CDR1 is MNHEY, CDR2 SVGAGI. The CDR3 has 13 residues. Trimming removed 4 bases from V and 5 bases from J; junction bases left unmatched: 3.

The V call is TRBV20-1, the J call TRBJ1-1; D remains ambiguous. CDR3 length equals 11 residues. Germline CDR1 and CDR2: DFQATT and SNEGSKA (reference sequence). V lost 4 bases, J lost 7 bases, and 10 bases lay in between. CDR3 bases: TGCAGTGCTATTATACGGCTTGAAGCTTTCTTT. It is translated as CSAIIRLEAFF.

This clonotype was detected only once. The chain uses TRBV5-1 and TRBJ1-2; D is ambiguous. V was trimmed by 0 bases and J by 2 bases, leaving 11 bases between them. CDR1 and CDR2 from the germline V gene are SGHRS and YFSETQ. The CDR3 is made up of 15 amino acids. The CDR3 loop reads CASSLVGSVNYGYTF. The CDR3 DNA sequence: TGCGCCAGCAGCTTGGTCGGGTCAGTCAACTATGGCTACACCTTC.

Only one count was recorded for this clonotype. V gene TRBV6-1 combines with J gene TRBJ1-6, with D possibly matching TRBD1 (6 bases). CDR3 size: 17 residues. Per the germline V gene, CDR1 is MNHNS and CDR2 is SASEGT. V gave up 4 bases and J gave up 7 bases, with 20 bases separating them. Written as DNA, the CDR3 is TGTGCCAGCAGTGCCCCTTCTACAGGGTCCAGGAATTCACCCCTCCACTTT. Translating gives CASSAPSTGSRNSPLHF.

This clonotype was picked up a small number of times. The chain carries TRBV7-2 and TRBJ1-4, with D uncertain. This CDR3 spans 17 amino acids. CDR1 is SGHTA, CDR2 FQGNSA, per germline. V gave up 3 bases and J gave up 4 bases, with 18 bases separating them. The CDR3 coding sequence is TGTGCCAGCAGCTTTGGTGCGAGGGCTTTGGATAATGAAAAACTGTTTTTT. Its protein product is CASSFGARALDNEKLFF.

The chain carries TRBV20-1 and TRBJ2-5; TRBD2 matches 8 bases. This CDR3 region has 13 residues. V was clipped by 7 bases and J by 5 bases; unmatched bases: 9. Germline lookup yields CDR1 DFQATT and CDR2 SNEGSKA (reference sequence). Here the CDR3 reads CSVASGRYETQYF. CDR3 sequence (DNA): TGCAGTGTTGCTAGCGGGCGATATGAGACCCAGTACTTC.

This clonotype turned up a few times. The gene calls are TRBV6-1 and TRBJ1-2; D uncertain. Germline V CDR1 and CDR2: MNHNS, SASEGT. Trimming took 5 bases from V and 8 from J, leaving 18 bases between them. The CDR3 loop spans 14 amino acids. The CDR3 is CASSPREDSRGYTF. The CDR3 DNA follows: TGTGCCAGCAGTCCTAGGGAGGACTCAAGAGGCTACACCTTC.

The chain links TRBV6-1 to TRBJ1-2; 9 bases agree with TRBD1. The CDR3 extends over 15 amino acids. The trim removed 1 base at V and 3 bases at J, leaving 3 bases unmatched. From germline, CDR1 is MNHNS and CDR2 SASEGT. In DNA form, the CDR3 reads TGTGCCAGCAGTGAAGGAACAGGGGGCGACTATGGCTACACCTTC. It encodes CASSEGTGGDYGYTF.

This clonotype was observed once. This chain uses TRBV5-1 with TRBJ2-7; D is ambiguous. The CDR3 spans 13 residues. Germline values: CDR1 SGHRS, CDR2 YFSETQ. Trimming shortened V by 0 bases and J by 2 bases, and 6 bases separated the two germline ends. This chain's CDR3 is CASSLVGPYEQYF. In DNA form, the CDR3 reads TGCGCCAGCAGCTTGGTAGGGCCCTACGAGCAGTACTTC. The variable domain in full, with the rest retrieved from reference TRBV5-1 and TRBJ2-7, is KAGVTQTPRYLIKTRGQQVTLSCSPISGHRSVSWYQQTPGQGLQFLFEYFSETQRNKGNFPGRFSGRQFSNSRSEMNVSTLELGDSALYLCASSLVGPYEQYFGPGTRLTVT.

This chain links TRBV6-1 with TRBJ1-5; D ambiguous. CDR3 size: 16 residues. Germline CDR1 and CDR2: MNHNS and SASEGT. Trimming pared 5 bases from V and 0 bases from J, leaving 14 bases between. The CDR3 coding sequence is TGTGCCAGCAGTCTCCGAGGTGGTGGTAGCAATCAGCCCCAGCATTTT. Translation: CASSLRGGGSNQPQHF.

V gene TRBV20-1 combines with J gene TRBJ2-5; D is undetermined. Trimming left V 6 bases short and J 2 bases short, with 10 bases between. From germline, CDR1 is DFQATT and CDR2 SNEGSKA (reference sequence). This CDR3 has 12 amino acids. Written as DNA, the CDR3 is TGCAGTGCCGGACCAAGACAAGAGACCCAGTACTTC. Protein product: CSAGPRQETQYF.

The rearrangement joins TRBV6-5 to TRBJ1-3; D unclear. Per the germline V gene, CDR1 is MNHEY and CDR2 is SVGAGI. The length of the CDR3 is 16 residues. V lost 0 bases, J lost 0 bases, and 9 bases lay in between. CDR3 nucleotides: TGTGCCAGCAGTTACTCGACAATAAACTCTGGAAACACCATATATTTT. Protein product: CASSYSTINSGNTIYF.

V is TRBV29-1 and J is TRBJ2-7; D could derive from TRBD1 or TRBD2 (6 bases each). Trimming cost V 1 base and J 6 bases, with 13 bases left between them. CDR3 size: 13 residues. Germline loops: CDR1 SQVTM, CDR2 ANQGSEA. The CDR3 spells CSVEVFPGAEQYF. DNA of the CDR3: TGCAGCGTTGAAGTGTTCCCGGGGGCCGAGCAGTACTTC.

The V call is TRBV7-6, the J call TRBJ2-5, with 8 bases identical to TRBD2. This CDR3 region has 16 residues. The germline gives CDR1 SGHVS, CDR2 FNYEAQ. Trimming removed 1 base from V and 3 bases from J; junction bases left unmatched: 7. The CDR3: CASSLGERGLEETQYF. CDR3 DNA sequence: TGTGCCAGCAGCTTAGGCGAGCGGGGGCTTGAAGAGACCCAGTACTTC.

The gene calls are TRBV7-8 and TRBJ1-5, with 7 nucleotides matching TRBD1. The CDR3 consists of 13 residues. Trimming at V came to 5 bases and at J to 4 bases, leaving 2 bases not matched to a gene. Per germline, CDR1 SGHVS and CDR2 FQNEAQ. CDR3 protein: CASSLDRNQPQHF. The CDR3 nucleotides are TGTGCCAGCAGCCTGGACAGGAATCAGCCCCAGCATTTT.

V gene TRBV7-7 combines with J gene TRBJ2-1; no firm D call. With 1 base removed from V and 5 bases from J, the gap between germline ends came to 9 bases. The germline CDR1 and CDR2 sequences are SSHAT and FNYEAQ (reference sequence). The CDR3 is made up of 14 amino acids. The CDR3 reads CASSLVGSDNEQFF. The CDR3 coding sequence is TGTGCCAGCAGCTTAGTGGGGTCGGACAATGAGCAGTTCTTC.

The chain links TRBV11-3 to TRBJ2-5; D gene ambiguous. The CDR3 runs 13 residues. With 7 bases removed from V and 4 bases from J, the gap between germline ends came to 13 bases. The V gene's germline CDR1 is SGHNT and CDR2 YENEEA. The CDR3, as DNA: TGTGCCAGCACCCCACGGGCGCCAGAGACCCAGTACTTC. Translated: CASTPRAPETQYF.

CDR3 in amino acids: CSARDGGKWTISPLHF. The CDR3 DNA reads TGCAGTGCTAGAGATGGGGGGAAATGGACGATATCACCCCTCCACTTT. The chain couples TRBV20-1 to TRBJ1-6; tentative D call: TRBD1 (5 bases). This CDR3 region has 16 residues. CDR1 and CDR2 from the germline V gene are DFQATT and SNEGSKA (reference sequence). V lost 0 bases to trimming and J lost 10 bases, with 19 bases between them.

In this sample, this clonotype turned up once. The chain links TRBV19 to TRBJ1-6, with 9 bases lining up with TRBD1. Germline assignment: CDR1 LNHDA and CDR2 SQIVND (reference sequence). V shed 4 bases, J shed 12 bases, and the junction held 4 bases outside the gene matches. The CDR3 runs to 13 residues. This CDR3 is CASSKTGGGPLHF. The CDR3 bases are TGTGCCAGTAGTAAGACAGGGGGAGGACCCCTCCACTTT.